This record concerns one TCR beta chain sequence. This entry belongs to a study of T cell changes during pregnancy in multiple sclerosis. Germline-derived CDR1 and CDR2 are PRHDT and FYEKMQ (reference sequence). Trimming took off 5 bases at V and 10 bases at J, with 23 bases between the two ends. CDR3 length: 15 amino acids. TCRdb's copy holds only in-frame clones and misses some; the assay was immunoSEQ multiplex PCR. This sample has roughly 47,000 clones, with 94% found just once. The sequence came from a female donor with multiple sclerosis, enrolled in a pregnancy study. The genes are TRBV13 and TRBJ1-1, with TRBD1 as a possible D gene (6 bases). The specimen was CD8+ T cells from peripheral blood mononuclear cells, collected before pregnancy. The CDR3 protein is CASSRYWGLPGIAFF. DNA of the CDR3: TGTGCCAGCAGCCGATACTGGGGGCTCCCGGGGATAGCTTTCTTT.